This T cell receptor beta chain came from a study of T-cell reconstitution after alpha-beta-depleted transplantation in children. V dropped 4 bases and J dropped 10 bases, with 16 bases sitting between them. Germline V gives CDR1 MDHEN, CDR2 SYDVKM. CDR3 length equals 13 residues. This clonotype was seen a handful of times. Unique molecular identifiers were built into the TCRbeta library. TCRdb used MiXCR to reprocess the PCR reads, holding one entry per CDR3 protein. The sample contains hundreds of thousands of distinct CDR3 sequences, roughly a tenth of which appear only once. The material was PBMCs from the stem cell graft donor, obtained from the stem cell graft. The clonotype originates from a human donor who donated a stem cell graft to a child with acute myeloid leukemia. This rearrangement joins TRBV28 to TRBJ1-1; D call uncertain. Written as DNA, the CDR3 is TGTGCCAGCAGTTCCATTTTACCCATAAGAGCTTTCTTT. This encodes CASSSILPIRAFF.